Each of the 2 T cell receptor beta chains below was sequenced from the same sample in a study of T cell responses to AZD1222 COVID-19 vaccine. Sequencing used immunoSEQ multiplex PCR; TCRdb keeps in-frame clones, though not all of them. The profile shows some 100,000 clones, approximately 87% of them singletons. The material sequenced was peripheral blood, taken 28 days after the second AZD1222 dose. Receptor source: an adult who received the AZD1222 COVID-19 vaccine.

This clone was found once. The chain carries TRBV4-2 and TRBJ1-2; D gene uncertain. The V gene's germline CDR1 is LGHNA and CDR2 YNFKEQ. The ends were cut back, 0 bases at V and 5 bases at J, with 13 bases in the middle. The CDR3 has 15 residues. The DNA of the CDR3 is TGTGCCAGCAGCCAAGATCCGGCAGGAGTGTATGGCTACACCTTC. It codes for CASSQDPAGVYGYTF.

The V gene is TRBV27, the J gene TRBJ1-1, with D uncertain. Germline CDR1 is MNHEY and CDR2 is SMNVEV (reference sequence). This CDR3 has 15 amino acids. Trimming shortened V by 0 bases and J by 4 bases, and 12 bases separated the two germline ends. CDR3 nucleotides: TGTGCCAGCAGTTTATCGACGAAAGTGGCCACTGAAGCTTTCTTT. This sequence encodes CASSLSTKVATEAFF.